The 9 T cell receptor beta chains presented below share a single source sample, sequenced in a study of T cell changes during pregnancy in multiple sclerosis. Libraries were prepared by immunoSEQ multiplex PCR; TCRdb keeps only in-frame clonotypes and omits some of them. The sample has 30,000 to 35,000 clones, 90% seen once. This specimen was CD8+ T cells from peripheral blood mononuclear cells, taken in the first trimester of pregnancy. These receptors were obtained from a female donor with multiple sclerosis, enrolled in a pregnancy study.

The V call is TRBV10-3, the J call TRBJ2-7; the D is unclear. The CDR3 covers 13 residues. Germline V gene sequence: CDR1 ENHRY, CDR2 SYGVKD. V shed 4 bases and J shed 2 bases, with 9 bases lying between them. CDR3 in amino acids: CAISVAEAYEQYF. CDR3 coding DNA: TGTGCCATCAGTGTTGCAGAGGCCTACGAGCAGTACTTC.

The chain has TRBV30 and TRBJ1-2; D gene ambiguous. The CDR3 sequence is 15 residues long. V lost 0 bases and J lost 4, with 15 bases in between. Germline values: CDR1 GTSNPN, CDR2 SVGIG (reference sequence). The CDR3 spells CAWSVPDKNSYGYTF. For the CDR3, the DNA is TGTGCCTGGAGTGTACCCGACAAGAACAGCTATGGCTACACCTTC.

In DNA, the CDR3 is TGCAGCCGTCAACGATCCCGCTCCCCTACCACCACAGGGCCCCACACAGATACGCAGTATTTT. Translating gives CSRQRSRSPTTTGPHTDTQYF. J is TRBJ2-3 and V is TRBV29-1; D is possibly TRBD1 (6 bases). The CDR3 is 21 amino acids. The ends were cut back, 8 bases at V and 2 bases at J, with 38 bases in the middle. CDR1 and CDR2 (germline): SQVTM, ANQGSEA.

The chain recombines TRBV30 with TRBJ2-7; 8 bases align to TRBD1. Trimming at V came to 3 bases and at J to 3 bases, leaving 7 bases not matched to a gene. Germline assignment: CDR1 GTSNPN and CDR2 SVGIG (reference sequence). CDR3 length equals 14 residues. CDR3: CAWSPPGTGYEQYF. CDR3 coding DNA: TGTGCCTGGAGCCCTCCCGGGACAGGCTACGAGCAGTACTTC.

This chain links TRBV27 with TRBJ2-7; 8 bases map to TRBD1. CDR1 and CDR2 (germline): MNHEY, SMNVEV (reference sequence). The CDR3 runs to 15 residues. V was clipped by 4 bases and J by 5 bases; unmatched bases: 10. In nucleotides, the CDR3 is TGTGCCAGCAGTTCCCTTGCCGGGACAGGCAACGAGCAGTACTTC. Protein sequence: CASSSLAGTGNEQYF.

This chain links TRBV10-3 with TRBJ2-1, with a tentative D call TRBD2 (6 bases). The CDR3 spans 13 residues. The germline V and J ends were trimmed by 6 bases and 6 bases, with 12 bases remaining between them. In germline, CDR1 is ENHRY, CDR2 SYGVKD. DNA of the CDR3: TGTGCCATCAGCTCCCTGGGAGGCAATGAGCAGTTCTTC. Its translation: CAISSLGGNEQFF.

The chain carries TRBV29-1 and TRBJ2-7, with a tentative D call TRBD1 (5 bases). The length of the CDR3 is 15 residues. The V end lost 0 bases, the J end lost 2 bases, and 14 bases lay between the germline ends. Looked up from germline, CDR1 is SQVTM and CDR2 is ANQGSEA. This CDR3 reads CSVEDQQAETYEQYF. The CDR3 DNA is TGCAGCGTTGAAGACCAACAGGCCGAAACCTACGAGCAGTACTTC.

The genes are TRBV4-3 and TRBJ2-7, with no clear D. Trimming removed 3 bases from V and 7 bases from J, with 22 bases in between. The CDR3 consists of 16 residues. CDR1 LGHNA and CDR2 YSLEER come from the germline V gene. DNA of the CDR3: TGCGCCAGCAGCCAGACGACTTCTTCCCCCCAAGCGGAGCAGTACTTC. Translated, it gives CASSQTTSSPQAEQYF.

The rearrangement joins TRBV7-3 to TRBJ2-1, with D perhaps matching TRBD2 (6 bases). Germline-derived CDR1 and CDR2 are SGHTA and FQGTGA. Trimming stripped 1 base from V and 3 bases from J, with 10 bases between. The CDR3 spans 15 residues. The CDR3 loop reads CASSLMGGNYNEQFF. CDR3 DNA sequence: TGTGCCAGCAGCTTAATGGGCGGGAACTACAATGAGCAGTTCTTC.